These T cell receptor beta chains were read from a single sample in a study of shared clonotypes between healthy human individuals. Method: immunoSEQ multiplex PCR; TCRdb's copy keeps in-frame clones and lacks some. The sample consists of about 110,000 clones, 68% of them appearing once. The sequenced sample was memory CD8+ T cells sorted from blood. The receptors stem from a woman in her twenties or thirties in good health. Each CDR3 is given with its conserved first and last residue. D genes are given only for firm matches. Part of the rows lack a size; the others show once, few, many or a class for expanded clones.

CDR3aa	CDR3nt	d_gene	j_gene	v_gene	abundance
CASSQGNFGTGLGEKLFF	TGCGCCAGCAGCCAAGGCAATTTTGGGACAGGGCTAGGAGAAAAACTGTTTTTT	TRBD1	TRBJ1-4	TRBV4-1	NA
CASRRSGADIETQYF	TGTGCCAGTCGGCGATCGGGGGCGGACATAGAGACCCAGTACTTC	NA	TRBJ2-5	TRBV28	few
CASSIWAGGAYNEQFF	TGTGCCAGTAGTATTTGGGCTGGCGGGGCCTACAATGAGCAGTTCTTC	NA	TRBJ2-1	TRBV19	NA
CASSENALYPYEQYF	TGCGCCAGCAGTGAGAATGCCCTATACCCCTACGAGCAGTACTTC	NA	TRBJ2-7	TRBV10-1	NA
CASSQVLSPPSYNEQFF	TGCGCCAGCAGCCAAGTTTTATCCCCTCCATCCTACAATGAGCAGTTCTTC	NA	TRBJ2-1	TRBV4-1	NA
CASSFSPGSDGYTF	TGCGCCAGCAGCTTTTCTCCAGGGAGCGACGGCTACACCTTC	NA	TRBJ1-2	TRBV5-1	NA
CASSPTTRGTQYF	TGTGCCAGCAGCCCCACCACCCGGGGGACCCAGTACTTC	NA	TRBJ2-5	TRBV13	NA
CASLSREDGDEQFF	TGCGCCAGCCTTAGCCGGGAGGATGGGGATGAGCAGTTCTTC	TRBD2	TRBJ2-1	TRBV10-2	once
CASSRDSWAFF	TGTGCCAGCAGTCGGGACAGTTGGGCTTTCTTT	TRBD1	TRBJ1-1	TRBV7-9	NA
CASSPMRLAGEDEQYF	TGTGCCAGCAGCCCTATGAGACTAGCGGGAGAAGATGAGCAGTACTTC	TRBD2	TRBJ2-7	TRBV5-6	NA
CASSQVTDSSSYEQYF	TGTGCCAGCAGCCAAGTTACGGACTCGTCCTCTTACGAGCAGTACTTC	NA	TRBJ2-7	TRBV7-9	NA
CASSRDVGTEAFF	TGTGCCAGCAGCCGCGATGTTGGCACTGAAGCTTTCTTT	NA	TRBJ1-1	TRBV7-9	few
CASSPSGRINEQYF	TGTGCCAGCAGCCCTAGCGGGAGAATAAACGAGCAGTACTTC	TRBD2	TRBJ2-7	TRBV5-8	NA
CASSYPPDRGNTIYF	TGTGCCAGCAGTTACCCGCCCGACAGGGGGAACACCATATATTTT	TRBD1	TRBJ1-3	TRBV6-6	NA
CASSYSPEGNTIYF	TGTGCCAGCAGTTACTCGCCGGAAGGAAACACCATATATTTT	NA	TRBJ1-3	TRBV10-3	NA
CASRFENRDRGWNEQYF	TGTGCAAGTCGCTTTGAGAACCGGGACAGGGGGTGGAACGAGCAGTACTTC	NA	TRBJ2-7	TRBV12-2	NA
CAISPGDTAYQPQHF	TGTGCCATCAGTCCGGGAGATACGGCTTATCAGCCCCAGCATTTT	NA	TRBJ1-5	TRBV10-3	NA
CASSPGTSGRGNEQFF	TGTGCCAGCAGTCCCGGGACTAGCGGGAGGGGGAATGAGCAGTTCTTC	TRBD2	TRBJ2-1	TRBV27	NA
CASSLVLAGGHNEQFF	TGTGCCAGCAGTTTAGTCCTAGCGGGAGGACACAATGAGCAGTTCTTC	TRBD2	TRBJ2-1	TRBV27	NA
CASRPTSGGTYEQYF	TGTGCCAGCCGACCGACTAGCGGGGGAACCTACGAGCAGTACTTC	TRBD2	TRBJ2-7	TRBV28	NA
CASSPDSNYEQYF	TGTGCCAGCAGTCCGGACAGTAACTACGAGCAGTACTTC	NA	TRBJ2-7	TRBV27	few
CASSLSGWWGQGSSTEAFF	TGTGCCAGCAGTTTATCAGGTTGGTGGGGGCAGGGTTCCAGCACTGAAGCTTTCTTT	NA	TRBJ1-1	TRBV28	few
CASSPFGSGFYTEQYF	TGCGCCAGCAGCCCCTTTGGTAGCGGGTTCTATACCGAGCAGTACTTC	TRBD2	TRBJ2-7	TRBV5-1	NA
CASSPHNSYEQYF	TGTGCCAGCAGTCCCCACAACTCCTACGAGCAGTACTTC	NA	TRBJ2-7	TRBV27	NA
CASSPLRGGRGEAFF	TGTGCCAGCAGTCCCCTCCGGGGAGGGAGGGGTGAAGCTTTCTTT	NA	TRBJ1-1	TRBV27	NA
CASSQVPAGHQPQHF	TGTGCCAGCAGCCAAGTCCCGGCGGGGCATCAGCCCCAGCATTTT	NA	TRBJ1-5	TRBV4-2	NA
CASIRELRDYTIYF	TGTGCCAGCATTCGTGAGCTCCGCGATTACACCATATATTTT	NA	TRBJ1-3	TRBV2	NA
CASSQEDAAVYGYTF	TGCGCCAGCAGCCAAGAGGACGCCGCCGTCTATGGCTACACCTTC	NA	TRBJ1-2	TRBV4-1	NA
CAWSTIAGVSNEQYF	TGTGCCTGGAGTACGATAGCGGGAGTCTCGAACGAGCAGTACTTC	TRBD2	TRBJ2-7	TRBV30	NA
CASRFGGGRQPQHF	TGTGCCAGCAGGTTTGGGGGGGGCCGTCAGCCCCAGCATTTT	NA	TRBJ1-5	TRBV28	NA
CASSPYPPPGQGRKYQETQYF	TGTGCCAGCAGTCCATACCCCCCCCCGGGACAGGGGCGAAAGTACCAAGAGACCCAGTACTTC	TRBD1	TRBJ2-5	TRBV28	NA
CASRTAGLDYEQYF	TGTGCCAGCAGAACTGCAGGGTTGGATTACGAGCAGTACTTC	NA	TRBJ2-7	TRBV6-5	NA
CASSVGLAGVPDTQYF	TGTGCCAGCAGTGTCGGACTAGCGGGAGTTCCGGATACGCAGTATTTT	TRBD2	TRBJ2-3	TRBV28	NA
CASSLEAGQGFYNEQFF	TGCGCCAGCAGCTTGGAGGCGGGTCAGGGATTCTACAATGAGCAGTTCTTC	NA	TRBJ2-1	TRBV5-1	NA
CASSVGAGGYTF	TGTGCCAGCAGCGTAGGAGCAGGCGGCTACACCTTC	NA	TRBJ1-2	TRBV9	NA
CASSVGDLGETQYF	TGTGCCAGCAGCGTAGGGGATCTCGGAGAGACCCAGTACTTC	NA	TRBJ2-5	TRBV9	NA
CASSFWVRWPEAFF	TGCGCCAGCAGCTTTTGGGTCCGGTGGCCTGAAGCTTTCTTT	NA	TRBJ1-1	TRBV5-1	NA